This TCR beta chain was observed in a study of shared clonotypes between healthy human individuals. Overall study: Each donor had three CD4 naive, three CD4 memory, two CD8 naive and one CD8 memory plate.

Sequenced by immunoSEQ multiplex PCR; TCRdb stores in-frame clones only, minus some. The sample has roughly 2.2 million clones, over 90% seen once. This CDR3 is built from 16 residues. Germline V CDR1 and CDR2: MDHEN, SYDVKM. Trimming removed 6 bases from V and 7 bases from J; junction bases left unmatched: 13. The source of this sequence is a man aged 18 to 35 in good health. Some clones in this sample may be carry-over from other donors' samples. The sequencing input was naive CD4+ T cells from PBMCs. Subset specified: CD45RA+ positively selected. This chain joins TRBV28 and TRBJ1-5, with 9 bases fitting TRBD1. CDR3 coding DNA: TGTGCCAGCAGCCCACCCCGGACAGGGACAGGGCAGCCCCAGCATTTT. Translation gives CASSPPRTGTGQPQHF.